This T cell receptor (beta chain) came from a study of CD8+ T cells in alopecia areata. In the study overall: For the treated group, dosing was oral tofacitinib at 5 to 10 mg twice daily.

Per germline, CDR1 MNHEY and CDR2 SMNVEV (reference sequence). This CDR3 contains 15 residues. Trimming took off 5 bases at V and 4 bases at J, with 16 bases between the two ends. cDNA prepared by RNA extraction and subsequent reverse transcription served as the template for sequencing. Method: immunoSEQ multiplex PCR; TCRdb's copy keeps in-frame clones and lacks some. Here the sample spans 130,000 or so clones, around 83% being singletons. Only a few counts were recorded for this clone. The treatment was: oral pan-JAK inhibitor, 5-10 mg twice daily. Lesional scalp punch biopsies and peripheral blood came from alopecia areata patients.

The input for sequencing was CD8+ T cells sorted from blood, taken at week 4, from a patient treated with tofacitinib. This chain joins TRBV27 and TRBJ2-3; tentatively, D is TRBD1 (6 bases). The TCR originated in a human donor with alopecia areata. The CDR3 region is CASSPLARGADTQYF. CDR3 coding DNA: TGTGCCAGCAGTCCCCTGGCCAGGGGCGCAGATACGCAGTATTTT.